One sample yielded the 26 T cell receptor beta chains listed below, sequenced in a study of cytomegalovirus exposure and HLA in healthy donors (dated by TCRdb to 2017 to 2019). Receptor amplification or capture employed the immunoSEQ multiplex PCR assay. For the multiplex PCR, a mixture combining 60 forward primers for TCR Vbeta segments and 13 reverse primers for TCR Jbeta segments was used. TCRdb limited this immuneACCESS table to in-frame rearrangements with V and J called. A share of clones is missing; checked studies link under half to unresolved V genes, and the rest is unexplained. Here the sample has 150,000 to 200,000 clones; 79% occur a single time. About 2% of the sample is held by the ten biggest clonotypes. The sequenced sample consisted of PBMCs. These receptors were taken from a woman aged 45-65 years in good health and CMV-seronegative.

CDR3 sequence reads: CASSVTGGEVETQYF. In DNA form, the CDR3 reads TGCGCCAGCAGCGTGACAGGGGGCGAGGTAGAGACCCAGTACTTC. J is TRBJ2-5 and V is TRBV5-1; 10 bases line up with TRBD1. CDR1 is SGHRS, CDR2 YFSETQ, per germline. The junction had 7 bases not matched to a gene; V was cut back by 4 bases and J by 4 bases. CDR3 length: 15 residues.

This clone has a handful of counts. This rearrangement joins TRBV9 to TRBJ2-1; TRBD2 matches 13 bases. The germline V gene has CDR1 SGDLS and CDR2 YYNGEE. The ends lost 4 bases at V and 9 bases at J; junction bases unmatched: 10. There are 16 residues in the CDR3. The CDR3 coding sequence is TGTGCCAGCAGCCCAGTAGGGACTAGCGGGACCGGTGAGCAGTTCTTC. It is translated as CASSPVGTSGTGEQFF.

V usage is TRBV2 and J usage is TRBJ2-3, with TRBD1 identical over 7 bases. Looked up from germline, CDR1 is SNHLY and CDR2 is FYNNEI. The CDR3 runs 15 residues. V shed 6 bases and J 2 bases; nucleotides not matched to a gene: 8. This chain's CDR3 is CASRAFDRDTDTQYF. CDR3 nucleotide sequence: TGTGCCAGCAGGGCCTTTGACAGGGACACAGATACGCAGTATTTT.

The gene calls are TRBV28 and TRBJ2-6, with a weak D call TRBD1 (5 bases). The CDR3 extends over 16 amino acids. The germline gives CDR1 MDHEN, CDR2 SYDVKM. The V gene lost 6 bases and the J gene lost 0 bases, with 12 bases spanning the gap. The CDR3 DNA reads TGTGCCAGCAGAGGACACCCTTCCTCTGGGGCCAACGTCCTGACTTTC. This translates into CASRGHPSSGANVLTF.

The chain has TRBV28 and TRBJ1-1, with D perhaps TRBD1 (5 bases). Trimming pared 5 bases from V and 4 bases from J, leaving 14 bases between. This CDR3 spans 14 amino acids. Germline-derived CDR1 and CDR2 are MDHEN and SYDVKM. CDR3 DNA sequence: TGTGCCAGCAGTCCCTCGGTGGGGGGCACTGAAGCTTTCTTT. Protein product: CASSPSVGGTEAFF. The complete variable domain, with remaining parts taken from reference TRBV28 and TRBJ1-1, reads DVKVTQSSRYLVKRTGEKVFLECVQDMDHENMFWYRQDPGLGLRLIYFSYDVKMKEKGDIPEGYSVSREKKERFSLILESASTNQTSMYLCASSPSVGGTEAFFGQGTRLTVV.

There are a few counts of this clone. The V call is TRBV18, the J call TRBJ1-2, with TRBD1 as a possible D gene (5 bases). The germline V gene has CDR1 KGHSH and CDR2 LQKENI. Trimming shortened V by 1 base and J by 5 bases, and 17 bases separated the two germline ends. The CDR3 is 16 amino acids. The CDR3 sequence is CASSPQLGVASYGYTF. DNA for the CDR3: TGTGCCAGCTCACCACAGCTAGGGGTGGCTAGTTATGGCTACACCTTC.

This chain links TRBV7-2 with TRBJ2-1; 10 bases map to TRBD2. V lost 8 bases and J lost 7; bases outside the gene matches: 8. CDR1 and CDR2 (germline): SGHTA, FQGNSA. The CDR3 runs to 14 residues. Here the CDR3 DNA reads TGTGCCAGCTGTCTAGCGGGAGTTCGGAATGAGCAGTTCTTC. Residues: CASCLAGVRNEQFF.

The J gene is TRBJ2-7, the V gene TRBV29-1; D is perhaps TRBD1 (6 bases). This CDR3 is built from 12 residues. V was shortened by 7 bases and J by 2 bases, with 12 bases between the two germline ends. CDR1 and CDR2 from the germline V gene are SQVTM and ANQGSEA. In nucleotides, the CDR3 is TGCAGCGCGAAACAGGGACCCTACGAGCAGTACTTC. It encodes CSAKQGPYEQYF.

By share of the sample, this clone is medium-sized. The genes are TRBV21-1 and TRBJ2-7; the listed D gene, TRBD1, was not tested against the DNA. TRBV21-1 is recorded as a pseudogene. The CDR3 is 21 residues long. The CDR3 DNA sequence: TGTGCCAGCGGAGGGACAGAGGTACTGTGGCGTTTCCAGGTAAGCTCCTACGAGCAGTACTTC. Its translation: CASGGTEVLWRFQVSSYEQYF.

On this clone: One end of the junction does not line up with germline, which may come from a read error. The gene calls are TRBV15 and TRBJ1-5; D remains unclear. Per germline, CDR1 LNHNV and CDR2 YYDKDF (reference sequence). CDR3 length equals 12 residues. For the CDR3, the DNA is TGTGCCACCAGCAGAGATGGGAGTCCCTTGAATTTT. Encoded protein: CATSRDGSPLNF.

This sequence joins TRBV7-2 and TRBJ2-1; 8 nucleotides match TRBD2. Germline values: CDR1 SGHTA, CDR2 FQGNSA. The CDR3 has 15 residues. V trimming: 5 bases; J trimming: 4 bases; junction bases outside the gene matches: 7. The CDR3 DNA reads TGTGCCAGCAGCCCCCGGGGGGGCGGTTACAATGAGCAGTTCTTC. Its translation: CASSPRGGGYNEQFF.

The chain combines TRBV7-9 with TRBJ2-7, with D possibly TRBD1 on 6 matching bases. Per germline, CDR1 SEHNR and CDR2 FQNEAQ (reference sequence). CDR3 length: 16 amino acids. Between the trimmed V and J ends, which lost 6 bases and 5 bases, there was a span of 23 bases. Here the CDR3 reads CASSEPWGLSENEQYF. CDR3 nucleotide sequence: TGTGCCAGCAGTGAACCTTGGGGGCTTAGTGAAAACGAGCAGTACTTC.

V is TRBV15 and J is TRBJ2-5; TRBD2 matches at 11 bases. V gave up 1 base and J gave up 5 bases; unmatched junction bases: 6. This CDR3 is 16 amino acids long. The germline gives CDR1 LNHNV, CDR2 YYDKDF (reference sequence). CDR3 region: CATSRGSSGRDETQYF. CDR3 coding DNA: TGTGCCACCAGCAGAGGTAGTAGCGGGAGGGATGAGACCCAGTACTTC.

The chain combines TRBV6-5 with TRBJ2-1; 7 bases match TRBD1. Germline trimming cut 6 bases from V and 0 bases from J; bases unmatched to any gene: 5. Germline CDR1 and CDR2: MNHEY and SVGAGI. The CDR3 totals 15 residues. The CDR3 is CASRSRGSSYNEQFF. In nucleotides, the CDR3 is TGTGCCAGCAGGTCCAGGGGGAGCTCCTACAATGAGCAGTTCTTC.

J is TRBJ2-2 and V is TRBV5-1; a possible D gene is TRBD2 (6 bases). The CDR3 contains 15 residues. Germline CDR1 reads SGHRS; CDR2 reads YFSETQ. V gave up 5 bases and J gave up 2 bases, with 13 bases separating them. The CDR3 here is CASRPVAGNTGELFF. The CDR3 bases are TGCGCCAGCAGACCGGTGGCGGGAAACACCGGGGAGCTGTTTTTT.

The table lists this clone with a count of one. The J gene is TRBJ2-1, the V gene TRBV15; D not certain. Trimming stripped 1 base from V and 15 bases from J, with 16 bases between. The CDR3 contains 13 residues. Germline V lookup: CDR1 LNHNV, CDR2 YYDKDF (reference sequence). CDR3 DNA sequence: TGTGCCACCAGCAGAGCAAATCCCCCTCTGAGGTTCTTC. This encodes CATSRANPPLRFF.

The chain joins TRBV7-2 to TRBJ2-7; D gene ambiguous. The CDR3 is made up of 11 amino acids. Germline CDR1 SGHTA, CDR2 FQGNSA. Trimming cost V 5 bases and J 5 bases, with 7 bases left between them. CDR3 protein: CASSARDEQYF. Here the CDR3 DNA reads TGTGCCAGCAGCGCACGGGACGAGCAGTACTTC.

The rearrangement joins TRBV5-6 to TRBJ2-1; D remains ambiguous. Trimming cost V 4 bases and J 3 bases, with 17 bases left between them. In germline, CDR1 is SGHDT, CDR2 YYEEEE. The CDR3 runs to 16 residues. CDR3 bases: TGTGCCAGCAGCATAGATCCGGGTCCCCTCTACAATGAGCAGTTCTTC. It codes for CASSIDPGPLYNEQFF.

The chain uses TRBV27 and TRBJ2-3; 9 nucleotides agree with TRBD2. Looked up from germline, CDR1 is MNHEY and CDR2 is SMNVEV (reference sequence). The V gene end was trimmed by 11 bases and the J gene end by 7 bases; junction bases not matched to a gene: 13. The CDR3 extends over 14 amino acids. This CDR3 reads CASLGGGGANTQYF. In DNA, the CDR3 is TGTGCCTCCTTAGGTGGCGGGGGGGCAAATACGCAGTATTTT.

This clone has only one observation. The V call is TRBV28, the J call TRBJ2-5; 10 bases line up with TRBD2. The CDR3 extends over 15 amino acids. Per germline, CDR1 MDHEN and CDR2 SYDVKM. V shed 5 bases, J shed 5 bases, and the junction held 8 bases outside the gene matches. The CDR3 reads CASSLSSGGLETQYF. The CDR3 nucleotides are TGTGCCAGCAGTCTTTCTAGCGGGGGTTTGGAGACCCAGTACTTC.

This rearrangement joins TRBV5-1 to TRBJ2-1; TRBD2 might be the D (6 bases). The CDR3 has 14 residues. V lost 2 bases and J lost 3, with 9 bases in between. Germline loops: CDR1 SGHRS, CDR2 YFSETQ. The CDR3 region is CASSFPSVYNEQFF. CDR3 nucleotides: TGCGCCAGCAGCTTCCCTAGCGTCTACAATGAGCAGTTCTTC.

Here the CDR3 reads CASSPGAGANVLTF. The CDR3 bases are TGCGCCAGCAGCCCGGGGGCTGGGGCCAACGTCCTGACTTTC. The chain has TRBV5-1 and TRBJ2-6; D is perhaps TRBD2 (6 bases). V lost 4 bases, J lost 2 bases, and 7 bases lay in between. Germline assignment: CDR1 SGHRS and CDR2 YFSETQ. The CDR3 sequence is 14 residues long.

This sequence joins TRBV19 and TRBJ2-7; 13 positions match TRBD2. After removal of 10 bases from V and 9 bases from J, the junction contained 6 bases not matched to a gene. The CDR3 is 12 amino acids. Germline V CDR1 and CDR2: LNHDA, SQIVND (reference sequence). The CDR3 DNA is TGTGCCACTCAGACTAGCGGGAGGCCGCAGTACTTC. Translation: CATQTSGRPQYF.

The chain couples TRBV6-5 to TRBJ1-5; the match to TRBD1 covers 7 bases. The CDR3 spans 14 residues. V lost 6 bases and J lost 4; bases outside the gene matches: 6. Germline CDR1 MNHEY, CDR2 SVGAGI. The CDR3 loop reads CASRKTGRNQPQHF. The CDR3 bases are TGTGCCAGCAGAAAGACAGGGAGGAATCAGCCCCAGCATTTT.

This chain joins TRBV9 and TRBJ2-2, with unresolved D. Deletions cut 0 bases from V and 3 bases from J, with 12 bases between. This CDR3 contains 16 residues. Germline loops: CDR1 SGDLS, CDR2 YYNGEE. CDR3 coding DNA: TGTGCCAGCAGCGTAGTCCAGATCCAAGACACCGGGGAGCTGTTTTTT. This gives the protein CASSVVQIQDTGELFF.

V gene TRBV27 combines with J gene TRBJ2-7; TRBD1 agrees at 12 bases. CDR1 is MNHEY, CDR2 SMNVEV, per germline (reference sequence). The CDR3 is 16 residues long. Trimming at V came to 3 bases and at J to 6 bases, leaving 9 bases not matched to a gene. The CDR3 is CASSFGTGTGGVEQYF. The CDR3, as DNA: TGTGCCAGCAGTTTTGGAACCGGGACAGGGGGCGTCGAGCAGTACTTC.